This TCR beta chain was sequenced in a study of blood T cell repertoires in COVID-19. Whole-study context: Sample material is recorded as cDNA or gDNA derived from T cells, B-cell-depleted T cells, or PBMCs.

Germline V lookup: CDR1 MNHEY, CDR2 SMNVEV (reference sequence). The CDR3 contains 14 residues. Unmatched junction bases numbered 6, after V lost 7 bases and J lost 5 bases. Seattle's enrolled individuals joined amid active infection and were then monitored longitudinally. Authors' analysis steps: Scientists estimated how many nucleated cells there were by amplifying reference gene primers. Some clones are missing from TCRdb's copy, which holds only in-frame ones; the method was immunoSEQ multiplex PCR. V and J calls and clone size come straight from that table; D and trimming were deduced from the DNA. The profile shows around 260,000 clones, about 80% of them singletons.

This chain uses TRBV27 with TRBJ2-1; 9 bases align to TRBD1. This TCR was recovered from a person between 65 and 80 years old with COVID-19, enrolled during active disease. The sequenced sample was peripheral blood. The chain's CDR3 is CASNRDRANNEQFF. CDR3 in DNA: TGTGCCAGCAACCGGGACAGGGCCAACAATGAGCAGTTCTTC.